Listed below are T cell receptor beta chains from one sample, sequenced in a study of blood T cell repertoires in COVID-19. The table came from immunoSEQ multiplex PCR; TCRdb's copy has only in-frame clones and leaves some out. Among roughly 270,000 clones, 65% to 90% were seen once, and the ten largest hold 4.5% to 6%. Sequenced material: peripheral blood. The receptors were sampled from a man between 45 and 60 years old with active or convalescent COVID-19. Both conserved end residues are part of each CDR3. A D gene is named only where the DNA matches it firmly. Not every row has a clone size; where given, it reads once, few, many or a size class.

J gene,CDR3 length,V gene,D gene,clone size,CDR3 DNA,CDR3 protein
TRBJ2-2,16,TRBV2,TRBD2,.,TGTGCCAGGCTTAGCGGGAAGCAATCGAACACCGGGGAGCTGTTTTTT,CARLSGKQSNTGELFF
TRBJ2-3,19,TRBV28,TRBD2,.,TGTGCCAGCAGTCCCCGGTGGTGGGGGACTAGCGGGAGCACAGATACGCAGTATTTT,CASSPRWWGTSGSTDTQYF
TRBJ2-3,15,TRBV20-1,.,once,TGCAGTGCTAGTGTCAGGAGGGGGGGGGCAGATACGCAGTATTTT,CSASVRRGGADTQYF
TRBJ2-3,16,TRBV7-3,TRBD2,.,TGTGCCAGCAGCTCGGGACTAGCGGGAGGGACAGATACGCAGTATTTT,CASSSGLAGGTDTQYF
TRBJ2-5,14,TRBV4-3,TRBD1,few,TGCGCCAGCAGCCAACACACAGGGGGAGAGACCCAGTACTTC,CASSQHTGGETQYF
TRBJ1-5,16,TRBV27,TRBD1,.,TGTGCCAGCAGTTTAGAAGGGGGCCATAGCAATCAGCCCCAGCATTTT,CASSLEGGHSNQPQHF
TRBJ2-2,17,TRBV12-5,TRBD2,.,TGTGCTAGTGGTTTGGGGGGACTAGCGGGAGGAACCGGGGAGCTGTTTTTT,CASGLGGLAGGTGELFF
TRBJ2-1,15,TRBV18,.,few,TGTGCCAGCTCACCACGAATTACAGGGTTTCATGAGCAGTTCTTC,CASSPRITGFHEQFF
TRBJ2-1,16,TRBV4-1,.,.,TGCGCCAGCAGCCCGATTACAGTTTCGATAGTCAATGAGCAGTTCTTC,CASSPITVSIVNEQFF
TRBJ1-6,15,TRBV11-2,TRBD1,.,TGTGCCAGCAGCTCGCTCCGGGACAGAGGTTTTTCCCTCCACTTT,CASSSLRDRGFSLHF
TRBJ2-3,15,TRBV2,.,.,TGTGCCAGCAGTGACGGACTTGCTAGCACAGATACGCAGTATTTT,CASSDGLASTDTQYF
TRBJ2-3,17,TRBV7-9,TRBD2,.,TGTGCCAGCAGTGGCCTAGCGGGAGTTAGGCGAACAGATACGCAGTATTTT,CASSGLAGVRRTDTQYF
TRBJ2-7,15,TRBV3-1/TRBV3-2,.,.,TGTGCCAGCAGCCAAGGGGCTAAGAGCTCCTACGAGCAGTACTTC,CASSQGAKSSYEQYF
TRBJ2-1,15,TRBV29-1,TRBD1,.,TGCAGCGTTGAAGAGGCAGGGGGTATGTACAATGAGCAGTTCTTC,CSVEEAGGMYNEQFF
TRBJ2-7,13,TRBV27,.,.,TGTGCCAGCAACCGACAGGGGAGGGACGAGCAGTACTTC,CASNRQGRDEQYF
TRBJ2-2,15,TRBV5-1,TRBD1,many,TGCGCCAGCAGAGTCCCGCAGGGGGACACCGGGGAGCTGTTTTTT,CASRVPQGDTGELFF
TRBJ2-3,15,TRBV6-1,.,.,TGTGCCAGCAGTGAACTGGGGAGGCCCACAGATACGCAGTATTTT,CASSELGRPTDTQYF
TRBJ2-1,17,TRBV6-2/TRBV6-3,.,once,TGTGCCAGCAGTTACACCTTTAGCGGAAGCTCCTACAATGAGCAGTTCTTC,CASSYTFSGSSYNEQFF
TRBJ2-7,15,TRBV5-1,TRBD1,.,TGCGCCAGCAGCGTCCCGGGACAGGTGCCCTACGAGCAGTACTTC,CASSVPGQVPYEQYF
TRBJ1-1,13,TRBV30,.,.,TGTGCCTGGAGTGGAGATATTGGGGCCGCGGCTTTCTTT,CAWSGDIGAAAFF
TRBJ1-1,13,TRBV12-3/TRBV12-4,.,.,TGTGCCAGCAGTTTAGGAGTGAACACTGAAGCTTTCTTT,CASSLGVNTEAFF
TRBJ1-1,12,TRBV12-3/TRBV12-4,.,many,TGTGCCAGTTGGGCCACTAACACTGAAGCTTTCTTT,CASWATNTEAFF
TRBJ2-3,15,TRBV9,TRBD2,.,TGTGCCAGCAGCACCCAGACTAGCGGGGGAGATACGCAGTATTTT,CASSTQTSGGDTQYF
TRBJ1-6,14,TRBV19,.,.,TGTGCCAGTAGTCGGGGGGGCCATAATTCACCCCTCCACTTT,CASSRGGHNSPLHF
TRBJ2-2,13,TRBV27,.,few,TGTGCCAGCAGTTTGGGAGTACGCGGGGAGCTGTTTTTT,CASSLGVRGELFF
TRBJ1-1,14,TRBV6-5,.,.,TGTGCCAGCAGCCGAGGACAAAGGAACACTGAAGCTTTCTTT,CASSRGQRNTEAFF
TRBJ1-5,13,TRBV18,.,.,TGTGCCAGCTCACCATTCGGGAATCAGCCCCAGCATTTT,CASSPFGNQPQHF
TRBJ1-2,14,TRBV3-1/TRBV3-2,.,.,TGTGCCAGCAGCCAAGATGCTAACGGGGTAGGCTACACCTTC,CASSQDANGVGYTF
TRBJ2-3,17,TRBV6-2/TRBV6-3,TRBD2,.,TGTGCCAGCAGTTACATCAGCGGGAGGTTACTCACAGATACGCAGTATTTT,CASSYISGRLLTDTQYF
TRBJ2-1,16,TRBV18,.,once,TGTGCCAGCTCGGAGGGACAGTTGAGCTCCTACAATGAGCAGTTCTTC,CASSEGQLSSYNEQFF
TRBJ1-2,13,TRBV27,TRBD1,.,TGTGCCAGCAGTTTCAGCCAGGGGGCCGGGAGCACCTTC,CASSFSQGAGSTF
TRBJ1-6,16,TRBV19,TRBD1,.,TGTGCCAGTAGTTCCCGGCGGGACAGGGATAATTCACCCCTCCACTTT,CASSSRRDRDNSPLHF
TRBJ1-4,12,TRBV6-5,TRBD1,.,TGTGCCAGCCGGAGGGGGCAGGAAAAACTGTTTTTT,CASRRGQEKLFF
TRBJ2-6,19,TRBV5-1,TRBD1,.,TGCGCCAGCAGCTTGGTCTGGGACAGGGGTGACTCTGGGGCCAACGTCCTGACTTTC,CASSLVWDRGDSGANVLTF
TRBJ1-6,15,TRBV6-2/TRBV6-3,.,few,TGTGCCAGCAGTACCAACAGCATACTGAATTCACCCCTCCACTTT,CASSTNSILNSPLHF
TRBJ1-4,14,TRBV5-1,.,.,TGCGCCAGCAGCTTAAGAGCAACTAATGAAAAACTGTTTTTT,CASSLRATNEKLFF
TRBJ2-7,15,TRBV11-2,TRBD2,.,TGTGCCAGCAGCTTATCGGCGGGAGGGCCGTACGAGCAGTACTTC,CASSLSAGGPYEQYF
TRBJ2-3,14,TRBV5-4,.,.,TGTGCCAGCAGCTCAAACCAGGGCACAGATACGCAGTATTTT,CASSSNQGTDTQYF
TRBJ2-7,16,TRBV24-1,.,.,TGTGCCACCAGTGATTATCAACCGGGACACCTATACGAGCAGTACTTC,CATSDYQPGHLYEQYF
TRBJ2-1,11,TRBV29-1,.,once,TGCAGCGTTGAATTCGGGGTGCAGCAGTTCTTC,CSVEFGVQQFF
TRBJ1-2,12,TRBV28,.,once,TGTGCCACCTCCAGGAAAGGCTATGGCTACACCTTC,CATSRKGYGYTF
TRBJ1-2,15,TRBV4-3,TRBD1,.,TGCGCCAGCAGCCAAGGGACAGGGGGCTTGGATGGCTACACCTTC,CASSQGTGGLDGYTF
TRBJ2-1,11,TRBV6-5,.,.,TGTGCCAGCAGGGCTTACAATGAGCAGTTCTTC,CASRAYNEQFF
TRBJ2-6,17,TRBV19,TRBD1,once,TGTGCCAGTAGTAAACATGACAGGGTACGTGGGGCCAACGTCCTGACTTTC,CASSKHDRVRGANVLTF
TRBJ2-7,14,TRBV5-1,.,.,TGCGCCACCCGACGGGACATAGATTCCTACGAGCAGTACTTC,CATRRDIDSYEQYF
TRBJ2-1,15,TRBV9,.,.,TGTGCCAGCAGCAAAAGCGGGCCAAGCTACAATGAGCAGTTCTTC,CASSKSGPSYNEQFF
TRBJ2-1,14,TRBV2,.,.,TGTGCCAGCAGTGGGGAGTACAGAAACAATGAGCAGTTCTTC,CASSGEYRNNEQFF
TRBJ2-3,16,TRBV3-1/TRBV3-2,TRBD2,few,TGTGCCAGCAGCCAAGATCAGGGACTAGCAGGCGGTCCGCAGTATTTT,CASSQDQGLAGGPQYF
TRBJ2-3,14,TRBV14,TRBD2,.,TGTGCCAGCAGTACTAGCGGAAGCACAGATACGCAGTATTTT,CASSTSGSTDTQYF
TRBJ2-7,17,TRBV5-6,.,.,TGTGCCAGCAGCTTGATAGGGGGTGTTAGGGACGTCTACGAGCAGTACTTC,CASSLIGGVRDVYEQYF